One T cell receptor (beta chain) is described in this entry. Its antigen remains unknown. The data originate from a study of blood T cells in healthy people across ages. General study findings and limits: No conclusive comparison of naive versus antigen-experienced cells was possible with unsorted PBMCs. Aged donors had fewer naive CD4+ cells and lower diversity than long-lived donors.

The trim removed 7 bases at V and 5 bases at J, leaving 8 bases unmatched. This CDR3 is built from 15 residues. Looked up from germline, CDR1 is SGHTA and CDR2 is FQGNSA. A J-beta primer mix and a sample-barcoded 5' primer were used in a second PCR of about 7 to 12 cycles. The yield of each sample was at least 3 million CDR3-containing paired-end reads. In TCRdb, the 5' RACE reads were re-called with MiXCR into one record per CDR3 protein. The sample consists of about 1.5 million distinct CDR3 sequences, 42% of them appearing once. The sample consisted of blood. This TCR derives from a woman aged 18-29 years in good health. This chain joins TRBV7-2 and TRBJ2-3; 11 bases align to TRBD2. For the CDR3, the DNA is TGTGCCAGCACGAGGGAGCTAGCGGGGGGAGATACGCAGTATTTT. Protein product: CASTRELAGGDTQYF.